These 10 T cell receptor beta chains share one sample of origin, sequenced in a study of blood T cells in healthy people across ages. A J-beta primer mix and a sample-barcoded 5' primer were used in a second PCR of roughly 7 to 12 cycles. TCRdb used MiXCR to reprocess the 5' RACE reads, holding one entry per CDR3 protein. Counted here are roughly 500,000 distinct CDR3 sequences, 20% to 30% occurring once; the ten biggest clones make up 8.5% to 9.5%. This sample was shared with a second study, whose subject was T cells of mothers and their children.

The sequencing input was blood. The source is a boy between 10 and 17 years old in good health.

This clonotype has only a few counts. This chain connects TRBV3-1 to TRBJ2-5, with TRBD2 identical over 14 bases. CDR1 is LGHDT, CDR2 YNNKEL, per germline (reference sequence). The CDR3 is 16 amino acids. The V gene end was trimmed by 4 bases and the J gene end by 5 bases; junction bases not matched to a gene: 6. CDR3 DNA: TGTGCCAGCAGCCTAGGGACTAGCGGGAGTATTGAGACCCAGTACTTC. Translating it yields CASSLGTSGSIETQYF.

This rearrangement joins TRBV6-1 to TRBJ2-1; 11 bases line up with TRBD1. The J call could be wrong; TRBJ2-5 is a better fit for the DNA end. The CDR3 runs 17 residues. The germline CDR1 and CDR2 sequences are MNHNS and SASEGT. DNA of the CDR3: TGTGCCAGCAGTGAAGATTTTCGGACAGGGGGCAAGGAGACCCAGTACTTC. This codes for CASSEDFRTGGKETQYF.

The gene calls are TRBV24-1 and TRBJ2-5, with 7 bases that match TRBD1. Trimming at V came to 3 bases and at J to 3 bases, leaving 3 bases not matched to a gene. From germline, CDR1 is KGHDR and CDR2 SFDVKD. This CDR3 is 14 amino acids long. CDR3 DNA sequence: TGTGCCACCAGTGATCACGACAGGGAAGAGACCCAGTACTTC. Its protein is CATSDHDREETQYF.

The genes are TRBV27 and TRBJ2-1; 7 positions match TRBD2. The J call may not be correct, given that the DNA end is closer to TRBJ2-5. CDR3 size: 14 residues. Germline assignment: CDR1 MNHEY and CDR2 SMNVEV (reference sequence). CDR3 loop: CASKGGSWAETQYF. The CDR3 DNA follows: TGTGCCAGCAAGGGCGGGAGTTGGGCAGAGACCCAGTACTTC.

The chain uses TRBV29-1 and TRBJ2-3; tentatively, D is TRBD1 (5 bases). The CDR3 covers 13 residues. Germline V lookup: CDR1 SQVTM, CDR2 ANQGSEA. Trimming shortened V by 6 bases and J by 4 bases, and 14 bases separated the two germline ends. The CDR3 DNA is TGCAGCGTAACGCCCAGGGCCTCAGATACGCAGTATTTT. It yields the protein CSVTPRASDTQYF.

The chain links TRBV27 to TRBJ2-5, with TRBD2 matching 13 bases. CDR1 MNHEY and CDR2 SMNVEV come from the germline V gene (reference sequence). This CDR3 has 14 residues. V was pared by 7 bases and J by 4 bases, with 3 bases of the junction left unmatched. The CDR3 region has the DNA TGTGCCAGCAACCGGACTAGCGGGGGAGAGACCCAGTACTTC. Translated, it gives CASNRTSGGETQYF.

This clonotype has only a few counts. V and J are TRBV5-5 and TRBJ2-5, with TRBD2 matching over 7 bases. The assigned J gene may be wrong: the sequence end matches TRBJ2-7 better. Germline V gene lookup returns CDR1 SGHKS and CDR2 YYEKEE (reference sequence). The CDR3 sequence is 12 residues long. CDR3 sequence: CASSQGLGEQYF. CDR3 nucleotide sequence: TGTGCCAGCAGCCAAGGACTAGGCGAGCAGTACTTC.

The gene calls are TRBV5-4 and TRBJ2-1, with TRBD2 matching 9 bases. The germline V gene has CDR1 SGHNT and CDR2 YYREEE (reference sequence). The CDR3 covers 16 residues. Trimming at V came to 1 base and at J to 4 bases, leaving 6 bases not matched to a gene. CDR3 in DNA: TGTGCCAGCAGCTTGTTCGGGACTAGCTCTTACAATGAGCAGTTCTTC. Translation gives CASSLFGTSSYNEQFF. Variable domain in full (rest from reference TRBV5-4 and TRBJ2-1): ETGVTQSPTHLIKTRGQQVTLRCSSQSGHNTVSWYQQALGQGPQFIFQYYREEENGRGNFPPRFSGLQFPNYSSELNVNALELDDSALYLCASSLFGTSSYNEQFFGPGTRLTVL.

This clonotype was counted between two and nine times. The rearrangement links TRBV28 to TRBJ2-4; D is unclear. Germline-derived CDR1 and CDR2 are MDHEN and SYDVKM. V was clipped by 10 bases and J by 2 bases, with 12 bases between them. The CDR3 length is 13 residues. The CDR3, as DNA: TGTGCCACCCTTACGGCCACCAAAAACATTCAGTACTTC. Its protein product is CATLTATKNIQYF.

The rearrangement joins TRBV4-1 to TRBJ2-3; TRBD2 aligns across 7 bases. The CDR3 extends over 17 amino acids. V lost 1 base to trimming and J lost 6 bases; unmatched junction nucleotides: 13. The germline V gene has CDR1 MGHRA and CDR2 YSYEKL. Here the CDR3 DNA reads TGCGCCAGCAGCCAAGTTGCCACCGGGGGGTTCACTGATACGCAGTATTTT. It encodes CASSQVATGGFTDTQYF.